Shown below are 20 T cell receptor beta chains from a single sample sequenced in a study of tumor-infiltrating lymphocytes in primary liver carcinoma. RNA and DNA were co-extracted from roughly 20-30 mg of unsorted bulk tissue. The input was roughly 0.5 ug total RNA; TCR beta cDNA was made from it with a constant-region primer. A slightly modified ARM-PCR protocol with three nested multiplex PCR rounds produced these TCR beta libraries. Researchers ran the first two PCR rounds for about 11 cycles each with TRBV1-TRBV30 forward primers and a C-beta reverse primer. TCRdb processed the multiplex PCR reads anew with MiXCR; each CDR3 protein has one entry. The table has roughly 80,000 distinct CDR3 sequences, 69% seen once. The sample taken for sequencing was tumor-adjacent normal liver tissue. All receptors derive from a man in his forties with primary liver carcinoma and hepatitis B virus infection.

Concerning this clonotype: A much more abundant neighbour one base away suggests this may be a read error. The chain joins TRBV11-2 to TRBJ1-4, with 9 bases fitting TRBD1. This CDR3 comprises 13 residues. CDR1 is SGHAT and CDR2 is FQNNGV in the germline V gene. V dropped 8 bases and J dropped 8; count of bases not matched to a gene: 6. This chain's CDR3 is CASRRQGVEKLFF. The CDR3 DNA reads as TGTGCCAGCCGGCGACAGGGGGTAGAAAAACTGTTTTTT.

This chain uses TRBV7-9 with TRBJ2-2; no reliable D call. CDR3 size: 14 residues. V was cut by 0 bases and J by 2 bases, with 4 bases left in between. The germline V gene has CDR1 SEHNR and CDR2 FQNEAQ (reference sequence). The CDR3 sequence: CASSLADNTGELFF. The CDR3 DNA reads TGTGCCAGCAGCTTAGCGGACAACACCGGGGAGCTGTTTTTT.

With respect to this clonotype: An end of the junction differs from the germline gene, which may be a read error. The chain recombines TRBV12-3 or TRBV12-4 with TRBJ1-2, with D uncertain. This CDR3 contains 13 residues. Written as DNA, the CDR3 is TGTGCCATCAGTTTCACTGGCGGCTATGGCTACACCTTC. It specifies CAISFTGGYGYTF.

This clonotype was observed a few times. This may arise from a read error, as a much more abundant clone is one base away. The V call is TRBV6-1, the J call TRBJ2-7; TRBD2 aligns across 9 bases. Germline CDR1 MNHNS, CDR2 SASEGT. The CDR3 consists of 14 residues. Here the CDR3 reads CASNEAGGASEQYF. CDR3 DNA: TGTGCCAGCAATGAAGCGGGGGGCGCGTCCGAGCAGTACTTC.

Remarks on this clonotype: The junction shows a germline mismatch at one end, possibly a read error. V and J are TRBV11-2 and TRBJ2-7, with 9 nucleotides matching TRBD2. Germline V gene lookup returns CDR1 SGHAT and CDR2 FQNNGV. There are 14 residues in the CDR3. This CDR3 reads CASSFFSGSYEKYF. In DNA form, the CDR3 reads TGTGCCAGCAGTTTTTTTAGCGGGAGTTACGAGAAGTACTTT.

Notes on this clonotype: One junction end disagrees with the germline gene, perhaps due to a read error. Written as DNA, the CDR3 is TGTGCCTGGAGGGGGTCTGGGGTCAACGTCCTGACTTTC. Its protein product is CAWRGSGVNVLTF. The V gene is TRBV30, the J gene TRBJ2-6; no firm D call. Germline V gene data show CDR1 as GTSNPN and CDR2 as SVGIG (reference sequence). CDR3 length: 13 amino acids. Full variable domain (missing parts from reference TRBV30 and TRBJ2-6): SQTIHQWPATLVQPVGSPLSLECTVEGTSNPNLYWYRQAAGRGLQLLFYSVGIGQISSEVPQNLSASRPQDRQFILSSKKLLLSDSGFYLCAWRGSGVNVLTFGAGSRLTVL.

The gene calls are TRBV4-3 and TRBJ1-3; D not certain. The CDR3 runs to 14 residues. V was pared by 1 base and J by 4 bases, with 8 bases between. Germline V lookup: CDR1 LGHNA, CDR2 YSLEER. CDR3 in amino acids: CASSQGQFGNTIYF. The CDR3 nucleotides are TGCGCCAGCAGCCAAGGTCAGTTCGGAAACACCATATATTTT.

The chain carries TRBV11-2 and TRBJ2-2; a weak D match, TRBD2 (7 bases). The CDR3 is 14 amino acids. The ends were cut back, 2 bases at V and 16 bases at J, with 20 bases in the middle. Germline CDR1 reads SGHAT; CDR2 reads FQNNGV. The DNA of the CDR3 is TGTGCCAGCAGCTTACATGGGGGGGCCGGGGAGTCGTTTTTT. It yields the protein CASSLHGGAGESFF.

A remark on this clonotype: Since no conserved phenylalanine or tryptophan closes the CDR3, a read error is the likely cause. V and J are TRBV4-3 and TRBJ2-7, with D unclear. There are 13 residues in the CDR3. Trimming stripped 0 bases from V and 6 bases from J, with 9 bases between. Germline CDR1 LGHNA, CDR2 YSLEER. The CDR3 region is CASSQDSLTEQYY. In DNA form, the CDR3 reads TGCGCCAGCAGCCAAGATAGTTTGACCGAGCAGTACTAC.

This clonotype was recorded only once. This may be a read error, as it is one base from a much larger clone. V usage is TRBV28 and J usage is TRBJ2-2, with TRBD2 identical over 10 bases. The ends lost 8 bases at V and 5 bases at J; junction bases unmatched: 5. The CDR3 spans 14 residues. The germline CDR1 and CDR2 sequences are MDHEN and SYDVKM. The CDR3 bases are TGTGCCAGCGAAGCGGGAGGGAGAACCGGGGAGCTGTTTTTT. Amino acid sequence: CASEAGGRTGELFF.

The chain employs TRBV29-1 and TRBJ1-1, with unresolved D. Germline V lookup: CDR1 SQVTM, CDR2 ANQGSEA. This CDR3 spans 11 amino acids. Between the trimmed V and J ends, which lost 3 bases and 3 bases, there was a span of 5 bases. CDR3 coding DNA: TGCAGCGTTGATTCGGACACTGAAGCTTTCTTT. This encodes CSVDSDTEAFF.

To note about this clonotype: The junction departs from the called germline gene at one end, perhaps through a read error. The CDR3 DNA follows: TGTGTCAGCAGGGCAGGTGCTATAGATACGCAGTATTTT. This codes for CVSRAGAIDTQYF. This rearrangement joins TRBV6-5 to TRBJ2-3; tentative D call: TRBD1 (5 bases). The length of the CDR3 is 13 residues. The germline V gene encodes CDR1 MNHEY and CDR2 SVGAGI.

The V and J genes are TRBV19 and TRBJ1-1; TRBD1 is a possible D gene (5 bases). CDR3 length: 14 amino acids. Trimming cost V 3 bases and J 11 bases, with 19 bases left between them. Germline loops: CDR1 LNHDA, CDR2 SQIVND (reference sequence). The CDR3 protein is CASSISGGSMFAFF. CDR3 DNA: TGTGCCAGTAGTATTTCCGGGGGATCAATGTTTGCTTTCTTT.

The chain uses TRBV12-3 or TRBV12-4 and TRBJ1-1; TRBD1 might be the D (5 bases). The CDR3 covers 14 residues. Trimming stripped 5 bases from V and 4 bases from J, with 14 bases between. The CDR3 DNA reads as TGTGCCAGCAGTCCCCCCAGGGCAGGCACTGAAGCTTTCTTT. Protein product: CASSPPRAGTEAFF.

This clonotype has ten or more counts. The CDR3 sequence: CASSPLGVPSTDTQYF. CDR3 coding DNA: TGTGCCAGCTCTCCGTTGGGCGTCCCTAGCACAGATACGCAGTATTTT. The chain carries TRBV14 and TRBJ2-3; D is unresolved. Trimming took off 8 bases at V and 0 bases at J, with 18 bases between the two ends. This CDR3 is built from 16 residues. Germline-derived CDR1 and CDR2 are SGHDN and FVKESK.

The chain employs TRBV5-4 and TRBJ2-7; tentatively, D is TRBD1 or TRBD2 (5 bases each). Germline CDR1 reads SGHNT; CDR2 reads YYREEE (reference sequence). The CDR3 consists of 13 residues. V was shortened by 3 bases and J by 4 bases, with 11 bases between the two germline ends. CDR3 amino acids: CASSSQGEYEQYF. As DNA, the CDR3 is TGTGCCAGCAGCTCTCAAGGGGAGTACGAGCAGTACTTC.

Concerning this clonotype itself: Its ends do not fully match the called genes, so a read error is possible. The V gene is TRBV6-1, the J gene TRBJ1-3; D not resolved. The CDR3 contains 16 residues. Germline assignment: CDR1 MNHNS and CDR2 SASEGT. In DNA form, the CDR3 reads TGTACCAGCAGTGAAGCCCCTGGGGACTCTGGAAACACCATATATTTT. Its translation is CTSSEAPGDSGNTIYF.

On this clonotype itself: Since no conserved phenylalanine or tryptophan closes the CDR3, a read error is the likely cause. This chain connects TRBV10-3 to TRBJ2-2; 7 positions match TRBD1. The germline gives CDR1 ENHRY, CDR2 SYGVKD. V was pared by 7 bases and J by 5 bases, with 13 bases of the junction left unmatched. This CDR3 comprises 16 residues. The CDR3 sequence is CAIMGTEDGKTGELFL. Written as DNA, the CDR3 is TGTGCCATCATGGGGACAGAAGATGGGAAAACCGGGGAGCTGTTTCTT.

As for this clonotype: Since a much larger clone is just one base distant, this may be a read error. V is TRBV7-8 and J is TRBJ1-5, with D maybe TRBD1 (5 bases). Germline V gene sequence: CDR1 SGHVS, CDR2 FQNEAQ. Between the trimmed V and J ends, which lost 6 bases and 4 bases, there was a span of 13 bases. The CDR3 extends over 14 amino acids. This CDR3 is CASRMTAGNQPQHF. In nucleotides, the CDR3 is TGTGCCAGCAGAATGACAGCGGGAAATCAGCCCCAGCATTTT. The full variable domain, in which reference TRBV7-8 and TRBJ1-5 provide the parts outside the CDR3, is GAGVSQSPRYKVAKRGQDVALRCDPISGHVSLFWYQQALGQGPEFLTYFQNEAQLDKSGLPSDRFFAERPEGSVSTLKIQRTQQEDSAVYLCASRMTAGNQPQHFGDGTRLSIL.

This clonotype occurred many times. One base away lies a much larger clone, so this may be a sequencing read error. The rearrangement links TRBV11-2 to TRBJ2-7; D is unresolved. This CDR3 region has 16 residues. Germline V CDR1 and CDR2: SGHAT, FQNNGV. Here the CDR3 DNA reads TGTGCCAGCAGCTTAGAGATGGCACCAAAACCCTACGAGCGGTACTTC. The encoded protein is CASSLEMAPKPYERYF. Supplemented by reference TRBV11-2 and TRBJ2-7, the full variable domain reads EAGVAQSPRYKIIEKRQSVAFWCNPISGHATLYWYQQILGQGPKLLIQFQNNGVVDDSQLPKDRFSAERLKGVDSTLKIQPAKLEDSAVYLCASSLEMAPKPYERYFGPGTRLTVT.